This TCR beta chain was identified during a study of cytomegalovirus exposure and HLA in healthy donors. 60 Vbeta and 13 Jbeta primers were used in PCR. The data were produced by immunoSEQ multiplex PCR, yet TCRdb's version contains in-frame clones alone and is incomplete. This table has about 160,000 clones, roughly four fifths appearing once. With 0 bases removed from V and 6 bases from J, the gap between germline ends came to 7 bases. Germline assignment: CDR1 MRHNA and CDR2 SNTAGT. The CDR3 runs to 13 residues. The chain carries TRBV6-4 and TRBJ2-3; a weak D match, TRBD2 (6 bases). What was sequenced was PBMCs. The sequence derives from a woman between 18 and 30 years old in good health and CMV-seronegative. Written as DNA, the CDR3 is TGTGCCAGCAGTGACTCTGGGGGGGATACGCAGTATTTT. As protein: CASSDSGGDTQYF.